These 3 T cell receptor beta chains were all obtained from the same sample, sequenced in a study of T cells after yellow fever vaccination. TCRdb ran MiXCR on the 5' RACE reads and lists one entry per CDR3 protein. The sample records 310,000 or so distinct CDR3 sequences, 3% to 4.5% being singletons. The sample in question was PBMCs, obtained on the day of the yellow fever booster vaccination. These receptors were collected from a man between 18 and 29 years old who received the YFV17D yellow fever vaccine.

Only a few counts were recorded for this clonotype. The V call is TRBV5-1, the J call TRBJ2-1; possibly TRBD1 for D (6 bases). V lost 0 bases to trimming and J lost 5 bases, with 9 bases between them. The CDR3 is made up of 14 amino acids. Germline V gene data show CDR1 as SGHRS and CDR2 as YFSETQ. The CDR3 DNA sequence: TGCGCCAGCAGCTTGGAGAGGGGGAACAATGAGCAGTTCTTC. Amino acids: CASSLERGNNEQFF.

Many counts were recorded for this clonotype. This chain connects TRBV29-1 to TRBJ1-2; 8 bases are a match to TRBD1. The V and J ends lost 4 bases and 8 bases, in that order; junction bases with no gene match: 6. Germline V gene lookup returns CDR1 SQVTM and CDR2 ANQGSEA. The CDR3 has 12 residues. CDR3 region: CSVGQGALGYTF. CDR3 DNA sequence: TGCAGCGTTGGGCAGGGGGCTTTAGGCTACACCTTC.

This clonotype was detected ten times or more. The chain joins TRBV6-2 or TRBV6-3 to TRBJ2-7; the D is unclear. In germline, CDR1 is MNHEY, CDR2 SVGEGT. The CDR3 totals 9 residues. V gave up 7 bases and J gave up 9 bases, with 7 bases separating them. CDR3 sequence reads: CASTPTQYV. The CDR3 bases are TGTGCCAGCACGCCGACGCAGTACGTC.